What follows is one T cell receptor beta chain and its context. Its target antigen remains unknown. Nothing much larger sits one base from this clone, and base qualities are not available. The library was made by the immunoSEQ multiplex PCR assay. For most patients, genomic DNA was isolated with the Qiagen DNeasy Blood and Tissue Kit and sent frozen to Adaptive Biotechnologies for TCR sequencing. For most patients, high-throughput TCR-beta CDR3 sequencing of genomic DNA was performed by Adaptive Biotechnologies. The authors processed their data as follows. TCR sequencing data for approximately 17 patients were retrieved from Adaptive's ImmunoSEQ software; a few other patients were processed with MiXCR and VDJtools. To correct CD4 versus CD8 sorting errors, sequences present in both subsets at a frequency ratio below 5:1 were removed. CDR3 nucleotide sequences shared between donor and recipient were removed because the origin of such sequences could not be assigned. To count as alloreactive, a clone needed at least 2-fold expansion over unstimulated cells and a minimum CFSE-low frequency of 0.002% (template counts) or 0.001% (read counts). Mappable clones were those detected in sequenced pre-transplant spleen, lymph node, or MLR CFSE-low populations of the donor or recipient. Cumulative frequency of alloreactive clones was calculated as a percentage of all sequences weighted by copy number. The clones in this table, taken by TCRdb from immuneACCESS, are in-frame only. Not every clone is retained; where verified, under half of the shortfall comes from an unresolved V gene, and the cause of the rest is unknown. That table supplies the V and J calls and clone size; D and trimming were determined from the DNA. The sample table holds tens of thousands of clones, of which roughly nine tenths were seen once. Roughly 0.35% of the sample is held by the ten biggest clonotypes.

This sample was taken from a study of graft-versus-host responses after intestinal transplantation (dated by TCRdb to about 2021). Looking at the study overall: Multivisceral, liver-intestinal, or isolated intestinal transplants were received by the recipients. Anti-thymocyte globulin induction was given to all recipients, followed by maintenance tacrolimus and steroids for two to four years. After intestinal transplantation, graft-versus-host and host-versus-graft alloreactive T cell clones in the graft, circulation and bone marrow were tracked using bulk TCR-beta CDR3 sequencing. To identify alloreactive clones, pre-transplant mixed lymphocyte reaction products were sequenced and compared with unstimulated pre-transplant donor and recipient T cells. The cohort enrolled about two dozen intestinal transplant recipients including one retransplant, and a few patients lacking pretransplant specimens were excluded. Donor T cell macrochimerism was defined as a peak of at least 4% donor T cells among recipient peripheral blood mononuclear cells. Samples from a few later patients were sequenced in-house on an Illumina MiSeq with MiXCR processing rather than by the commercial service. General study outcomes and caveats: Patients with donor T cell macrochimerism had high GvH to HvG T cell clonal ratios in their allografts. The relatively low number and heterogeneity of intestinal transplant patients limited the conclusions. GvH clones were detected in recipient bone marrow, and some of these GvH clones were observed earlier in ileal mucosa or blood, consistent with an intestinal mucosal origin. Early after transplant, peak levels of circulating GvH clones were found to be associated with declines in HvG clones.

What this sample's time point label stands for: cells obtained before transplantation from donor or recipient. CD3+CD4+ and CD3+CD8+ populations were FACS-sorted from unstimulated pre-transplant donor and recipient cells taken from spleen or lymph nodes. The sequence was collected from a human donor who received an intestinal transplant. The sample here was unstimulated CD4+ T cells sorted from spleen or lymph node cells, taken before intestinal transplant.

The CDR3 protein is CAISESRGEQYF. The nucleotide sequence is TGTGCCATCAGTGAGTCCAGGGGAGAGCAGTACTTC. The chain is encoded by TRBV10-3 joined to TRBJ2-7; TRBD1 is perhaps the D gene, given 6 matching bases. CDR1 ENHRY and CDR2 SYGVKD are derived from the germline V gene. From the cysteine up to the phenylalanine, the CDR3 has a length of 12 residues. Only the CDR3 DNA is retained, 36 bases long and in frame from the first base. V gives up 0 bases and J gives up 7 bases, and the segment between their germline ends measures 7 bases.